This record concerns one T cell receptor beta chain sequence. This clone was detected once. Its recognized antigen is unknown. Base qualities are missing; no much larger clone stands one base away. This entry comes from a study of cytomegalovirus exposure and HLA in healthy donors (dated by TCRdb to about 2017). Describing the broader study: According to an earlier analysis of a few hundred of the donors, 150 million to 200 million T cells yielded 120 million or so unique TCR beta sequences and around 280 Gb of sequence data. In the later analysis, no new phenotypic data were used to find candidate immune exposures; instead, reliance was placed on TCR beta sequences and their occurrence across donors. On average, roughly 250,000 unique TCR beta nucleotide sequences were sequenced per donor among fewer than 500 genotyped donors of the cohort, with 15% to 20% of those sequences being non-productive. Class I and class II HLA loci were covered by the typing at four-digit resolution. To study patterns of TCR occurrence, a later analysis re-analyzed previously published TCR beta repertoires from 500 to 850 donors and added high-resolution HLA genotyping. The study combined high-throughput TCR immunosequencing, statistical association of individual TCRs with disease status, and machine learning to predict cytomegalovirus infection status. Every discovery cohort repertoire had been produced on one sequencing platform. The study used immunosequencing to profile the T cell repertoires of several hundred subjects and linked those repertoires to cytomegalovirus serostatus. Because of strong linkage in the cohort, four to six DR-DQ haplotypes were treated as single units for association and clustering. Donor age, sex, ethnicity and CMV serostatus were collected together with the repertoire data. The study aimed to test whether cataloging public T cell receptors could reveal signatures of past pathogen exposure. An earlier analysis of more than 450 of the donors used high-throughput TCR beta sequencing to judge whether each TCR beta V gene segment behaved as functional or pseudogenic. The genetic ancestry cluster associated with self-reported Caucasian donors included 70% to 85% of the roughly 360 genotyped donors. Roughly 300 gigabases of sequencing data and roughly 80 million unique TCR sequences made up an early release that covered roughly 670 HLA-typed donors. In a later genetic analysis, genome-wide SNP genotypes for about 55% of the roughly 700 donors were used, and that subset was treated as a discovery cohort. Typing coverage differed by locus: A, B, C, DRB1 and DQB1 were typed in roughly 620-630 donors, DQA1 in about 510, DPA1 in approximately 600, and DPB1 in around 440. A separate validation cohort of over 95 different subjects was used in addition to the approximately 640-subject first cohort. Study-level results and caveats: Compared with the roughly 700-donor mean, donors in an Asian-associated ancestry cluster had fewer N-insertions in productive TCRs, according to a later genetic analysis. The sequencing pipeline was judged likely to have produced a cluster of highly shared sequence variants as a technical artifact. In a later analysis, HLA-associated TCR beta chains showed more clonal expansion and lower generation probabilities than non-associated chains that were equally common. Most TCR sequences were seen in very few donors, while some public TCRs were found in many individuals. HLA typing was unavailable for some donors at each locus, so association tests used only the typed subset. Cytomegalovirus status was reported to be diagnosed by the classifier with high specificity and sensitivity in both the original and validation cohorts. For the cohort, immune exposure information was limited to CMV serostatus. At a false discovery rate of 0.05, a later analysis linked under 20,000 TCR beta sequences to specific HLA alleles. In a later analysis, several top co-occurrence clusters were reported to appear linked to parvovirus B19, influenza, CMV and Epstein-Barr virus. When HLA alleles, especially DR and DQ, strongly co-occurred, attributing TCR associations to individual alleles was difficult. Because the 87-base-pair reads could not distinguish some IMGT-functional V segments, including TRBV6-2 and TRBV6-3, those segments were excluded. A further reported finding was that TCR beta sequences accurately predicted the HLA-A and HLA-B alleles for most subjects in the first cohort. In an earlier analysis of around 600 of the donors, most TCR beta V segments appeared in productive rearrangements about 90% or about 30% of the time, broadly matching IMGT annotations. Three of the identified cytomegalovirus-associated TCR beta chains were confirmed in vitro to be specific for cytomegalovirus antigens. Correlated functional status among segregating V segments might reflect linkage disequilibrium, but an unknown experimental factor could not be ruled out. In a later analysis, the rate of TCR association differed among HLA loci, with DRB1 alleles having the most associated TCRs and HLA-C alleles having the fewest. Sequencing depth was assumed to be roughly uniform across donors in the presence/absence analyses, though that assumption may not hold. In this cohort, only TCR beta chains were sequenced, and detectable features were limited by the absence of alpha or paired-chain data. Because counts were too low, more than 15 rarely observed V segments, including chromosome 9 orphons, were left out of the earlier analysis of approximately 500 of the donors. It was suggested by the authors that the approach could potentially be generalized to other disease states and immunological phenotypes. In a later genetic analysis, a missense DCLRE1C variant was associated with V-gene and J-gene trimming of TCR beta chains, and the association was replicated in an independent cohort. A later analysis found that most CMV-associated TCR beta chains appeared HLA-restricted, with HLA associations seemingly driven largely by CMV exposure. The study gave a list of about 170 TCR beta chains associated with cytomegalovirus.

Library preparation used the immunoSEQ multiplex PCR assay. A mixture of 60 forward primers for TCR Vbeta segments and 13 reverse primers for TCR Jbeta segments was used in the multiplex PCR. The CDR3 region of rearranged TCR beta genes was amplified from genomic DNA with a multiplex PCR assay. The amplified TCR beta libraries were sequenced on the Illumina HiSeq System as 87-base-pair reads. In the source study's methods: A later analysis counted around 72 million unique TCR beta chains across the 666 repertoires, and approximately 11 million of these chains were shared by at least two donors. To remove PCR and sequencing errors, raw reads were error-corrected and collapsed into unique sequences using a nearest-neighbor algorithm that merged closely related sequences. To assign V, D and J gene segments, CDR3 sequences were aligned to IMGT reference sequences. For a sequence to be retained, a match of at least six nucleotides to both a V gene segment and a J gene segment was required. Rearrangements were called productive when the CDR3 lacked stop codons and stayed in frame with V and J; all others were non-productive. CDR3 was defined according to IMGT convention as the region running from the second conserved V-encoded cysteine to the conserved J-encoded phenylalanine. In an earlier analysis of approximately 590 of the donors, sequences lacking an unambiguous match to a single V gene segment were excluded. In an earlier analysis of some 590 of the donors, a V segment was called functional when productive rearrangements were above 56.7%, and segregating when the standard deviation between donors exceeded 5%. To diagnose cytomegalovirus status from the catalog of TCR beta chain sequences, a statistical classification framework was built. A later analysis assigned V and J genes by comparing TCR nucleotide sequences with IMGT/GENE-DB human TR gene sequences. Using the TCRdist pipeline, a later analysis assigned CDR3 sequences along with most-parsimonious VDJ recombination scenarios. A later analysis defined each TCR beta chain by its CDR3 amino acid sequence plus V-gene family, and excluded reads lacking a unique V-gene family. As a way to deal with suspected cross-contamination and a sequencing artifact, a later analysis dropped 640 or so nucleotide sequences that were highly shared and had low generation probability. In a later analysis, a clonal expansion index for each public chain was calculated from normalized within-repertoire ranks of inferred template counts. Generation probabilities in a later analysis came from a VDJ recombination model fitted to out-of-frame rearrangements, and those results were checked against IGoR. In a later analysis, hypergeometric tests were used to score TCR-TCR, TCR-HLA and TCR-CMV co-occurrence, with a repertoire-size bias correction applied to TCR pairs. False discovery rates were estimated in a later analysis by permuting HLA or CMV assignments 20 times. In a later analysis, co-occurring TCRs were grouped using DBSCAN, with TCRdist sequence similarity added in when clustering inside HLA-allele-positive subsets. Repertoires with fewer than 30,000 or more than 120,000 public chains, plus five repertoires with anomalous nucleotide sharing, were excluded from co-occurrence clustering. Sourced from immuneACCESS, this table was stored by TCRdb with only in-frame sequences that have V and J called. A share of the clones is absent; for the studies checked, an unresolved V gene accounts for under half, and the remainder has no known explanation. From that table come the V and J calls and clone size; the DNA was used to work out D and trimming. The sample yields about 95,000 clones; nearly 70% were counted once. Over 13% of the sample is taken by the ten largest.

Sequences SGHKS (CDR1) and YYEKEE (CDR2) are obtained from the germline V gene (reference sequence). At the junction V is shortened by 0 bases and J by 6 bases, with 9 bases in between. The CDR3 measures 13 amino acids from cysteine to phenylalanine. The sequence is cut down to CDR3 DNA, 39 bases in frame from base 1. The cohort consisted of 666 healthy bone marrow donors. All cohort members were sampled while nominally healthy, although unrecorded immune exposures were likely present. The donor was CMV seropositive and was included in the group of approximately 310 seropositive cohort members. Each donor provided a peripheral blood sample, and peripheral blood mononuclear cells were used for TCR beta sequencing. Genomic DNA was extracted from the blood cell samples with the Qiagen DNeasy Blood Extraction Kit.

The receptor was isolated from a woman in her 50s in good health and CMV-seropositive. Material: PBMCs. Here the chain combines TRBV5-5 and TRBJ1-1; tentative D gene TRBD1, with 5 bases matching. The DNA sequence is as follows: TGTGCCAGCAGCTTGGGTGACAGACCTGAAGCTTTCTTT. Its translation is CASSLGDRPEAFF.